Below, one T cell receptor (beta chain) is given with its context. Antigen: not known. At one boundary the junction diverges from the germline segment, which might be a read error. The data were taken from a study of T cells in Graves' hyperthyroidism and ophthalmopathy. Study-level results: The majority of expanded thyroid clonotypes above 0.001 also appeared in blood. Ophthalmopathy was separated from stable hyperthyroidism by a 13 V-J model.

Researchers barred patients who had uncontrolled infection, other autoimmune disease, pregnancy or lactation. The diagnoses drew upon clinical symptoms, serum thyroxine and TRAb, thyroid ultrasound and orbital computed tomography. RNA transcripts provided the source from which TCR beta CDR3 regions were amplified. The HTBI primer set served for first-round RT-PCR of the TCR CDR3. TCRdb itself ran the multiplex PCR reads through MiXCR, one entry per CDR3 protein. The repertoire holds roughly 500,000 distinct CDR3 sequences, approximately 49% seen once, with about 43% in the top ten. Germline CDR1 reads MGHRA; CDR2 reads YSYEKL. This CDR3 comprises 17 residues.

This rearrangement joins TRBV4-1 to TRBJ2-5; the match to TRBD2 covers 9 bases. The clonotype comes from an adult woman with Graves' disease, either hyperthyroidism or ophthalmopathy (not recorded which). Material: peripheral blood or thyroid tissue (not recorded which). The CDR3: CASSQGGGREWTWTQYF. The CDR3 coding sequence is TGTGCCAGCAGCCAAGGGGGCGGGAGGGAGTGGACGTGGACCCAGTACTTC.